A single count supports the clone carrying this T cell receptor (beta chain). Antigen specificity is unknown. The sample is drawn from a study of Graves' ophthalmopathy and Graves' hyperthyroidism. The diagnostic workup employed clinical symptoms, serum thyroxine, TRAb, thyroid ultrasound and orbital computed tomography. The authors amplified TCR beta CDR3 regions, and they did so from RNA transcripts for repertoire sequencing. Scientists carried out first-round RT-PCR using HTBI primers and then a second-round multiplex PCR. TCRdb re-called the multiplex PCR reads with MiXCR, one entry per CDR3 protein. Among around 670,000 distinct CDR3 sequences listed, 35% to 50% were seen once. Points from the study as a whole: This model predicted ophthalmopathy progression (sensitivity around 70%, specificity 72.22%). In blood, most expanded thyroid clonotypes above 0.001 frequency were also detected.

V was trimmed by 7 bases and J by 7 bases, leaving 10 bases between them. Germline V gene lookup returns CDR1 SGHTA and CDR2 FQGNSA. The CDR3 contains 12 residues. The clonotype was recovered from an adult man with Graves' ophthalmopathy. The source material was peripheral blood. The chain recombines TRBV7-2 with TRBJ1-4, with D uncertain. Here the CDR3 reads CASIAKGEKLFF. As DNA, the CDR3 is TGTGCCAGCATCGCAAAGGGTGAAAAACTGTTTTTT.